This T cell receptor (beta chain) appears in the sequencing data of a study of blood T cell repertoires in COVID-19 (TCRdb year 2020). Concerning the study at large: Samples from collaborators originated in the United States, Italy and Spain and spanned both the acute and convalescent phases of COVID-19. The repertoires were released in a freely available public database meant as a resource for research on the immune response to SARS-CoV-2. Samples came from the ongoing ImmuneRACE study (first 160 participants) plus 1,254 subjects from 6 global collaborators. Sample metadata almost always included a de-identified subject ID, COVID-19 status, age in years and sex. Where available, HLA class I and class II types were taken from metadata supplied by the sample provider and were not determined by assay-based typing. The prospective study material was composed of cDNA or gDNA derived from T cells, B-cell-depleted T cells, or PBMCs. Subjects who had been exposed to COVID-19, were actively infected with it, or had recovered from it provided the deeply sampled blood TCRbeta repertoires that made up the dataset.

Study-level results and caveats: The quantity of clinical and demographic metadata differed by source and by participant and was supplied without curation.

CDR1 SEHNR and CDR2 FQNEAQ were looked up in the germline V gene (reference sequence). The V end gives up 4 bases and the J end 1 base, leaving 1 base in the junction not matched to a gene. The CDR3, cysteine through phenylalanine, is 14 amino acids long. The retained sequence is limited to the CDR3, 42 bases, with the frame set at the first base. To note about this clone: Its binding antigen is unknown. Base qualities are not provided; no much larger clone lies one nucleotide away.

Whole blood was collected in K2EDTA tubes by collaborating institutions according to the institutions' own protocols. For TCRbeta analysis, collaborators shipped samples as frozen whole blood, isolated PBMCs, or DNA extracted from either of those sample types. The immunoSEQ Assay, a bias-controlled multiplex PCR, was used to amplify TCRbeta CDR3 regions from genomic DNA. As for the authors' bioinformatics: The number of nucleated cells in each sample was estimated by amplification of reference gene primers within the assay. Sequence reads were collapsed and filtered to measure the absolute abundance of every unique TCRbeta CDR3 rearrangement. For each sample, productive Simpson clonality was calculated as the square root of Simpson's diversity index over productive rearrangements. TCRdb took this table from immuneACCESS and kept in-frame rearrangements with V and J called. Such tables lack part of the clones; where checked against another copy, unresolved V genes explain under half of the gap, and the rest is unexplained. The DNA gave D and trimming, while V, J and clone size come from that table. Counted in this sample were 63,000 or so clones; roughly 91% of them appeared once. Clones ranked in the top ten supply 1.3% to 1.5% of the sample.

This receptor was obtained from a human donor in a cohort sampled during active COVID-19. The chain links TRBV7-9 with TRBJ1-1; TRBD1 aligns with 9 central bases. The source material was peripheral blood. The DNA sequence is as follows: TGTGCCAGCAGCTCGACAGGGGGGAACACTGAAGCTTTCTTT. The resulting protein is CASSSTGGNTEAFF.